This T cell receptor beta chain derives from a study of T cell responses to AZD1222 COVID-19 vaccine. Whole-study results and caveats: With two AZD1222 doses given, Spike-specific TCR breadth and depth both rose. Repertoire sampling occurred only after the peak T cell response. A mostly white British donor set with more females was recruited, and clonal diversity was possibly underestimated. Baseline antibody screening turned up just six seropositive AZD1222 recipients.

Remarks on this clone: What it binds is unknown.

Produced via immunoSEQ multiplex PCR; TCRdb's table is partial and in-frame only. The sample lists 95,000 to 150,000 clones; roughly 91% were seen once. The CDR3 runs to 14 residues. V dropped 4 bases and J dropped 0 bases, with 9 bases sitting between them. The germline gives CDR1 LNHDA, CDR2 SQIVND (reference sequence). V and J are TRBV19 and TRBJ1-2; D might be TRBD1 (5 bases). The receptor was derived from an adult who received the AZD1222 COVID-19 vaccine. The sample here was peripheral blood, taken 28 days after the second AZD1222 dose. CDR3 amino acids: CASSRGLPNYGYTF. Written as DNA, the CDR3 is TGTGCCAGTAGTAGGGGACTCCCTAACTATGGCTACACCTTC.